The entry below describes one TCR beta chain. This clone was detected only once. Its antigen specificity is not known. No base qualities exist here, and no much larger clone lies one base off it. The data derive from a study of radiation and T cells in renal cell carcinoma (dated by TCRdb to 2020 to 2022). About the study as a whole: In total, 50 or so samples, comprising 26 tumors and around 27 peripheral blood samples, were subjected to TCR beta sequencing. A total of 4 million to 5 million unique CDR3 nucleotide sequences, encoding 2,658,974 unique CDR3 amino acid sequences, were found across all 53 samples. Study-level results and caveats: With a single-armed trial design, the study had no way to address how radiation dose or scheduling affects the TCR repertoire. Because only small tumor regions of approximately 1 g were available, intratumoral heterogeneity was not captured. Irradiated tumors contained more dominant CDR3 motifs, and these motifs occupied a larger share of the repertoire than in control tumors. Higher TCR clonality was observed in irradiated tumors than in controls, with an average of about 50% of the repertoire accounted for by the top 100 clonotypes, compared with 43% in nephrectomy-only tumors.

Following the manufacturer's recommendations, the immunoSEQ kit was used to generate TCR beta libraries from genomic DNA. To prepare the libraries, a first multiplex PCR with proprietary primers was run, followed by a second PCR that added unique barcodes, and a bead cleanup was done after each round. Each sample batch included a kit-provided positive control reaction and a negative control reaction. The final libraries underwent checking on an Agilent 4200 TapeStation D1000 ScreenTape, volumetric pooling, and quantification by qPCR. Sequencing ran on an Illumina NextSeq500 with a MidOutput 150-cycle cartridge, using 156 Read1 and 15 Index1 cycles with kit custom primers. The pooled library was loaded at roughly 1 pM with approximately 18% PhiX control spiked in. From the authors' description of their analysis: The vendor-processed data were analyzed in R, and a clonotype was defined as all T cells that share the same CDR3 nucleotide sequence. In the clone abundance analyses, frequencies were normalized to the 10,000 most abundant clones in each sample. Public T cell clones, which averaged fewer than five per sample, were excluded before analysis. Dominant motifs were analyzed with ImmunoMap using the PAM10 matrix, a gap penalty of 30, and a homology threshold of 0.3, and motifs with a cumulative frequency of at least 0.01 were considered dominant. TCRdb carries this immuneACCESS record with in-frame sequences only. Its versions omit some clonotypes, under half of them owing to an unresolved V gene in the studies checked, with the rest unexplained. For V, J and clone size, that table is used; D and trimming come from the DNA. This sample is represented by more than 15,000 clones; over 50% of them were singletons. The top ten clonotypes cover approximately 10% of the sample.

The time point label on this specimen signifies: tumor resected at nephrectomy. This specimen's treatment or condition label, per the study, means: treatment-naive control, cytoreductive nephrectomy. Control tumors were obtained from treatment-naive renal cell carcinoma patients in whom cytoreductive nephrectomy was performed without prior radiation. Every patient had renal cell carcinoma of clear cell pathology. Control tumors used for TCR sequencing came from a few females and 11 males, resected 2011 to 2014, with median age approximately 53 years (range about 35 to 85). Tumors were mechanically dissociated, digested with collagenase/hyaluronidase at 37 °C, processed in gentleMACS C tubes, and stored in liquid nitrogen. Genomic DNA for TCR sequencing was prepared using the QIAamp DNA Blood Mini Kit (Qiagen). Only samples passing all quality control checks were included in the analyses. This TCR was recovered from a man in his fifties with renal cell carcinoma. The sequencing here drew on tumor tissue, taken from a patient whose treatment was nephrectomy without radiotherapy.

In nucleotides, the sequence is TGCGCCAGCAGCCCTATGCAGGGGATGAACACTGAAGCTTTCTTT. The encoded protein is CASSPMQGMNTEAFF. This sequence uses TRBV5-1 and TRBJ1-1; the D region possibly corresponds to TRBD1 (6 bases align). The CDR3 measures 15 amino acids from cysteine to phenylalanine. The entry retains the CDR3 DNA only, 45 bases that are in frame from base 1. CDR1 and CDR2, looked up from the germline V gene, are SGHRS and YFSETQ. V and J are truncated by 4 bases and 0 bases respectively, leaving an intervening sequence of 13 bases.